This T cell receptor beta chain comes out of a study of human CD8 memory T cell subsets. UMI-labeled 5' RACE was the method by which TCR beta libraries were made. TCRdb re-analyzed the 5' RACE reads; it lists each CDR3 protein once, without DNA. The sample includes thousands of distinct CDR3 sequences. This CDR3 is 15 amino acids long. Germline CDR1 SGHAT, CDR2 FQDESV (reference sequence). Designated as TPEX, the CCR7+ PD-1+ TIGIT+ early memory CD8+ T cells showed dysfunctional, exhausted-like traits. PBMC were sourced from healthy-donor buffy coats. Sequenced material: CD8+ T cells from PBMCs. This TCR came from a human donor in good health. The V gene is TRBV11-1, the J gene TRBJ2-2; TCRdb designates TRBD1, a call that cannot be tested without DNA. The CDR3 protein is CASSFRTDSSGELFF.